This TCR beta chain was observed in a study of shared clonotypes between healthy human individuals. Germline V gene sequence: CDR1 MDHEN, CDR2 SYDVKM. The CDR3 loop spans 14 amino acids. Trimming cost V 8 bases and J 6 bases; bases outside gene matches: 12. Repertoires were generated with immunoSEQ multiplex PCR, while TCRdb's copy carries only in-frame clones and drops some. Among approximately 500,000 clones, 75% to 80% were seen once, and the ten largest hold approximately 13%. The clonotype originates from a woman between 35 and 50 years old in good health. Some clones in this sample may be carry-over from other donors' samples. The chain employs TRBV28 and TRBJ2-7; 8 nucleotides agree with TRBD2. Sequenced sample: PBMCs. CDR3 coding DNA: TGTGCCAGCCTCGGGGGGGTTGGGTTTGGCGAGCAGTACTTC. It is translated as CASLGGVGFGEQYF.